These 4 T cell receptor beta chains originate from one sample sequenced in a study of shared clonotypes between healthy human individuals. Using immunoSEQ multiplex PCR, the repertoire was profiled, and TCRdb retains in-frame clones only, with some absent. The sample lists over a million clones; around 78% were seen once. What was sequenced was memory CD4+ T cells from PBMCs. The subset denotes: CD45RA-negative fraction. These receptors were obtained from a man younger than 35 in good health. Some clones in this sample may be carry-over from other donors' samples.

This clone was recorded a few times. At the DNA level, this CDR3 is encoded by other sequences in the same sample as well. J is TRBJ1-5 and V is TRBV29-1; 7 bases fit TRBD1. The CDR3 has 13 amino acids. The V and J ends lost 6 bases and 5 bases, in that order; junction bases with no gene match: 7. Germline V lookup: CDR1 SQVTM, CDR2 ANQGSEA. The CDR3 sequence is CSVRQGFDQPQHF. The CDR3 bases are TGCAGCGTCCGACAGGGTTTCGATCAGCCCCAGCATTTT.

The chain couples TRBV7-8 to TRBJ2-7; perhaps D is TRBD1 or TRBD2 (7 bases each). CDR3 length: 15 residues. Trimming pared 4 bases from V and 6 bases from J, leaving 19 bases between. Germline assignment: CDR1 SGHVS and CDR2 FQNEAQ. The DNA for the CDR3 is TGTGCCAGCAGCTCCCCCAGGGGGGGGGCGGTCGAGCAGTACTTC. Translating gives CASSSPRGGAVEQYF.

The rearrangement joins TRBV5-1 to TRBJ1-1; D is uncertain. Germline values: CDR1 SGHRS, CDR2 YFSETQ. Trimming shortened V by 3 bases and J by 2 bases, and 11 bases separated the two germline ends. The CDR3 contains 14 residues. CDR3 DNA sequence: TGCGCCAGCAGCTCCGAACCAACAAACACTGAAGCTTTCTTT. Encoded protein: CASSSEPTNTEAFF.

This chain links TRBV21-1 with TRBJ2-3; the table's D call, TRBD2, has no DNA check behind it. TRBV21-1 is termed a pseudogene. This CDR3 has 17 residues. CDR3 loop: CASSIPGLAGVTDTQYF. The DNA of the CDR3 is TGTGCCAGCAGCATTCCGGGACTAGCGGGAGTCACAGATACGCAGTATTTT.